Ten or more counts support the clone carrying this TCR beta chain. Germline-derived CDR1 and CDR2 are DFQATT and SNEGSKA (reference sequence). The CDR3 length is 13 residues. V lost 4 bases and J lost 3, with 12 bases in between. The source of the sample is a study of early T cells in non-severe SARS-CoV-2 infection. Whole-study context: The authors sequenced bulk RNA from unsorted whole blood, leaving chains unpaired.

TCRdb called the 5' RACE reads again in MiXCR, with one record for every CDR3 protein. The data contain approximately 60,000 distinct CDR3 sequences, around 13% of them seen just once; the ten biggest clones take up around 1.4%. This chain joins TRBV20-1 and TRBJ2-5, with D tentatively TRBD2 (5 bases). Sequences were obtained from whole blood. This TCR derives from an adult who was a healthcare worker with PCR-confirmed SARS-CoV-2 infection or an uninfected control (not recorded which). CDR3 nucleotides: TGCAGTGCTACCTCTCCCGGGGAAGAGACCCAGTACTTC. Residues: CSATSPGEETQYF.